This T cell receptor beta chain is from a study of vaccination and CD4 T cells after COVID-19. In the study overall: The interval from dose two to post-vaccine sampling had a median of around 79 days, and it ranged from 14 to 241. General study results and limits: A median of 86.3% of reactive clones, in convalescent patients, became evident only post-vaccination.

In its sample, this clonotype is medium-sized. Its matching antigen is unknown. CD4+ T cells that had been cultured provided DNA sequenced with the Oncomine TCR Beta short-read assay. MiXCR was run by TCRdb on the PCR reads, yielding one entry per CDR3 protein. The sample lists 10,000 to 15,000 distinct CDR3 sequences; around 21% were seen once. The CDR3 consists of 14 residues. V lost 11 bases, J lost 4 bases, and 20 bases lay in between. The V gene's germline CDR1 is SGHVS and CDR2 FNYEAQ. Treatment denoted: approximately nine-day PBMC culture with coronavirus spike peptide pools or control peptides (ViraFEST assay). As nucleocapsid antibodies were negative both before and after vaccination, the healthy vaccine recipients showed no prior SARS-CoV-2 infection.

The chain recombines TRBV7-6 with TRBJ2-5; D possibly corresponds to TRBD2 (7 bases). This clonotype was sampled from a human donor who received a COVID-19 vaccine. This material consisted of CD4+ T cells from blood, cultured in vitro, taken before SARS-CoV-2 vaccination. The CDR3 sequence is CASKLRAGAETQYF. CDR3 sequence (DNA): TGTGCCTCCAAGCTCCGCGCGGGGGCAGAGACCCAGTACTTC.